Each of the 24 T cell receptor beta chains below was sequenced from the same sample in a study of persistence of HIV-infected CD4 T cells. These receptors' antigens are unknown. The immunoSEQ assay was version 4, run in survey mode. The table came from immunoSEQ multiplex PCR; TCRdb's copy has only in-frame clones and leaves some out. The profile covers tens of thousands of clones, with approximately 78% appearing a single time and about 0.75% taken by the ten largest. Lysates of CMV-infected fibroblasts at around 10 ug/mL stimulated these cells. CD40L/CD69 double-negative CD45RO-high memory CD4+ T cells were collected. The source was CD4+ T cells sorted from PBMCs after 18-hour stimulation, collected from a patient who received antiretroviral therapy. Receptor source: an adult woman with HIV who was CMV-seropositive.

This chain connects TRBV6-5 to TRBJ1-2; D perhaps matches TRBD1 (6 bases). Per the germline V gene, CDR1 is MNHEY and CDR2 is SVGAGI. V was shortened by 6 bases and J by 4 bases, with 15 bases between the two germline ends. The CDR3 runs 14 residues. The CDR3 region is CASRGGPPGYGYTF. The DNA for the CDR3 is TGTGCCAGCAGGGGGGGGCCCCCTGGCTATGGCTACACCTTC.

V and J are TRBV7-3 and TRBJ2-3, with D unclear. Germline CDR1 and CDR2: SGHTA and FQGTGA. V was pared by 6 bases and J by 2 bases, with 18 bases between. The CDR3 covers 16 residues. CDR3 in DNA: TGTGCCAGCAGTCGCTTTGCGGACCCAACCACAGATACGCAGTATTTT. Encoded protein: CASSRFADPTTDTQYF.

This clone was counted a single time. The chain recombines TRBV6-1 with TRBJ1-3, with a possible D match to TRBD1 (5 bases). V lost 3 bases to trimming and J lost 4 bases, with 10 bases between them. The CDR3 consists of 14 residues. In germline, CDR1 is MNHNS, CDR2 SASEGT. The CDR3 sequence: CASSEQGAGNTIYF. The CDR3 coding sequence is TGTGCCAGCAGTGAGCAGGGTGCCGGAAACACCATATATTTT.

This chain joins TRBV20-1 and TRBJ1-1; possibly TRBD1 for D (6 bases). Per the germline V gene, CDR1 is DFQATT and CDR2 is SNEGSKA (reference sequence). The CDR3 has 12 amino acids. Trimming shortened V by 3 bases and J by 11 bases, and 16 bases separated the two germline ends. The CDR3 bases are TGCAGTGCTAGTGGAGGGGGGCGGTGGGCTTTCTTT. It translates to CSASGGGRWAFF.

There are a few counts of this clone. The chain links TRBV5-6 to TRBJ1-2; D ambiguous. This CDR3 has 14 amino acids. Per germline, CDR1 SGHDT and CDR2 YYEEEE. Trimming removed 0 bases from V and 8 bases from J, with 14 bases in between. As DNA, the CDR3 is TGTGCCAGCAGCTTGGTGCCCCCTTCGGGGGGCTACACCTTC. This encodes CASSLVPPSGGYTF. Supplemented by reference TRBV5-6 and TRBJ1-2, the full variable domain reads DAGVTQSPTHLIKTRGQQVTLRCSPKSGHDTVSWYQQALGQGPQFIFQYYEEEERQRGNFPDRFSGHQFPNYSSELNVNALLLGDSALYLCASSLVPPSGGYTFGSGTRLTVV.

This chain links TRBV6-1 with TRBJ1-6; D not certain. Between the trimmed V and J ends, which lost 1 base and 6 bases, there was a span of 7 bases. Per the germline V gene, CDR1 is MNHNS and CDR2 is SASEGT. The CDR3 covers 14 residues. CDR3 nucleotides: TGTGCCAGCAGTGAAGGAGGGTTTAATTCACCCCTCCACTTT. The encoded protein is CASSEGGFNSPLHF.

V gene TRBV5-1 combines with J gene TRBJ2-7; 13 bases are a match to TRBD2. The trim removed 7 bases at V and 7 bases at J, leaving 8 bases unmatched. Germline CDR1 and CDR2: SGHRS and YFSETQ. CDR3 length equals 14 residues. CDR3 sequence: CASFQGLAGNEQYF. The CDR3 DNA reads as TGCGCCAGCTTTCAGGGACTAGCGGGGAATGAGCAGTACTTC.

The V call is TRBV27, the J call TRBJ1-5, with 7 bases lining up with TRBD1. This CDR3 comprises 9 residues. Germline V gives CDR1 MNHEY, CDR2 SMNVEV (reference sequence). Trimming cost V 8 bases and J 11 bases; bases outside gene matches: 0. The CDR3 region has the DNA TGTGCCAGCGACAGGGCCCAGCATTTT. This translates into CASDRAQHF.

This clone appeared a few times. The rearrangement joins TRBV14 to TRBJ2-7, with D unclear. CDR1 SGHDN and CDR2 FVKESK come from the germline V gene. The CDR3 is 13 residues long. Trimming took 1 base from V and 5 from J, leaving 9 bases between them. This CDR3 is CASSQVLVDEQYF. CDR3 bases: TGTGCCAGCAGCCAAGTACTCGTGGACGAGCAGTACTTC.

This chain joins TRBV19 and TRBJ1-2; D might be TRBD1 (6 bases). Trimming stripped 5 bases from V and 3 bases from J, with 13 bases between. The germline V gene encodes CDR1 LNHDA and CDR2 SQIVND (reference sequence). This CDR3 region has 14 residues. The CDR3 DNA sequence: TGTGCCAGTAGTCTATCCGGACAGCACTATGGCTACACCTTC. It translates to CASSLSGQHYGYTF. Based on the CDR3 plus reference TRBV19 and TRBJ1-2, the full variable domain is DGGITQSPKYLFRKEGQNVTLSCEQNLNHDAMYWYRQDPGQGLRLIYYSQIVNDFQKGDIAEGYSVSREKKESFPLTVTSAQKNPTAFYLCASSLSGQHYGYTFGSGTRLTVV.

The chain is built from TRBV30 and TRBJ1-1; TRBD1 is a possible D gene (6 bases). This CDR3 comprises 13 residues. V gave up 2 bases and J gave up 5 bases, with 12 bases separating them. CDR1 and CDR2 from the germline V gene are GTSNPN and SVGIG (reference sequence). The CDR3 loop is CAWSQGRGTEAFF. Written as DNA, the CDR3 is TGTGCCTGGAGTCAGGGCAGGGGAACTGAAGCTTTCTTT.

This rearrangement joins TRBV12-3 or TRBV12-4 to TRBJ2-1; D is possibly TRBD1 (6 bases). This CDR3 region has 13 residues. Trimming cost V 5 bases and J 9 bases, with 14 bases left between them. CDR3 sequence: CASSGTQQGEQFF. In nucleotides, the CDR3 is TGTGCCAGCAGTGGCACACAACAGGGTGAGCAGTTCTTC.

CDR3 in DNA: TGCGCCAGCAGCTTGCGTCCGGGACTTTATTCCGGAAACACCATATATTTT. It specifies CASSLRPGLYSGNTIYF. This chain uses TRBV5-1 with TRBJ1-3; maybe TRBD1 (5 bases). V was shortened by 1 base and J by 4 bases, with 18 bases between the two germline ends. CDR3 size: 17 residues. Germline CDR1 is SGHRS and CDR2 is YFSETQ.

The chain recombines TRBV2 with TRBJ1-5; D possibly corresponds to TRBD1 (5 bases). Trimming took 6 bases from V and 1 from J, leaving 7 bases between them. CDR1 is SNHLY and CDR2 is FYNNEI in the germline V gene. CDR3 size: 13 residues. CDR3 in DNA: TGTGCCAGCAGCAGGGAGAGCAATCAGCCCCAGCATTTT. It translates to CASSRESNQPQHF.

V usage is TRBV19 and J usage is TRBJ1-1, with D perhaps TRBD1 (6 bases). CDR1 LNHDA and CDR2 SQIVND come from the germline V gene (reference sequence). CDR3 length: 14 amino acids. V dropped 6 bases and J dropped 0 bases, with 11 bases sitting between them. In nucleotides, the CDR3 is TGTGCCAGTAGAGAATCAGGGGTGAACACTGAAGCTTTCTTT. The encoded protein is CASRESGVNTEAFF. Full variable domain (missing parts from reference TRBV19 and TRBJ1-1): DGGITQSPKYLFRKEGQNVTLSCEQNLNHDAMYWYRQDPGQGLRLIYYSQIVNDFQKGDIAEGYSVSREKKESFPLTVTSAQKNPTAFYLCASRESGVNTEAFFGQGTRLTVV.

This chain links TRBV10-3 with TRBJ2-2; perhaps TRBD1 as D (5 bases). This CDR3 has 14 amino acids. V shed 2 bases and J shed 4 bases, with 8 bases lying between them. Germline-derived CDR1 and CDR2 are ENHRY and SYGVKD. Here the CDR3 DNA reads TGTGCCATCAGTGAGGGGGCTATCACCGGGGAGCTGTTTTTT. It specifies CAISEGAITGELFF.

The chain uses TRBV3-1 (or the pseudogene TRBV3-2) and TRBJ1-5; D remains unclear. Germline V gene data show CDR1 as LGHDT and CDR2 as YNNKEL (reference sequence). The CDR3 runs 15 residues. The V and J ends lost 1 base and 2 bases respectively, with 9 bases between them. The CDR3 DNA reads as TGTGCCAGCAGCCAAGGGACCGTAGGCAATCAGCCCCAGCATTTT. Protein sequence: CASSQGTVGNQPQHF.

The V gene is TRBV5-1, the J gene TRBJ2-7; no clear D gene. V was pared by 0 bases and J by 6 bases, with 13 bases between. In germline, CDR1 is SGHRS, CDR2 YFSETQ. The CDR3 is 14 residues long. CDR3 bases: TGCGCCAGCAGCTTGGAGGCAGTAAAGGGCGAGCAGTACTTC. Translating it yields CASSLEAVKGEQYF. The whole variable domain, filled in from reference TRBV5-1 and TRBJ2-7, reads KAGVTQTPRYLIKTRGQQVTLSCSPISGHRSVSWYQQTPGQGLQFLFEYFSETQRNKGNFPGRFSGRQFSNSRSEMNVSTLELGDSALYLCASSLEAVKGEQYFGPGTRLTVT.

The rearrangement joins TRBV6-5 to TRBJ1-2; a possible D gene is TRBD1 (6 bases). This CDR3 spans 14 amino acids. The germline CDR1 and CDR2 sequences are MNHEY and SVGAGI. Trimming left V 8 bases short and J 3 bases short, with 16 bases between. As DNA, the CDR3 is TGTGCCAGCTCCCAACCCGGACAGCACTATGGCTACACCTTC. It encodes CASSQPGQHYGYTF.

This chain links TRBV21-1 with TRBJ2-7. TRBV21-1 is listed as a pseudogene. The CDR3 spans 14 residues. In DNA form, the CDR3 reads TGTGCCAGCAGCGCAATAAGGGACCCCTACGAGCAGTACTTC. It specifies CASSAIRDPYEQYF.

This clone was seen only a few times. The CDR3 here is CASSQTGGAQTGELFF. CDR3 coding DNA: TGTGCCAGCAGCCAAACAGGAGGGGCGCAAACCGGGGAGCTGTTTTTT. This chain links TRBV3-1 (or the pseudogene TRBV3-2) with TRBJ2-2, with D perhaps TRBD2 (6 bases). The germline V gene has CDR1 LGHDT and CDR2 YNNKEL (reference sequence). CDR3 length: 16 residues. V was shortened by 2 bases and J by 5 bases, with 15 bases between the two germline ends.

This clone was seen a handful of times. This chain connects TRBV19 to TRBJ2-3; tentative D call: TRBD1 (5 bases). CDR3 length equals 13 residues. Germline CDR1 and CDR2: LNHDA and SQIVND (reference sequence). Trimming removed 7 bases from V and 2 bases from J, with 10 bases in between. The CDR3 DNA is TGTGCCAGTAATGGGGCTGCCACAGATACGCAGTATTTT. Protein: CASNGAATDTQYF.

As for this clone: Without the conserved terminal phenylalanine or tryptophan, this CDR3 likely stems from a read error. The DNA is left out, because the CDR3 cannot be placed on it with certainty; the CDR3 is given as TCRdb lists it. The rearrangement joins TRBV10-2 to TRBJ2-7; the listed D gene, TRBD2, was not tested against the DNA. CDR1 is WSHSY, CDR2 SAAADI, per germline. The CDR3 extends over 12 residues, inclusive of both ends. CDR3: CASNNGEDGGQL.

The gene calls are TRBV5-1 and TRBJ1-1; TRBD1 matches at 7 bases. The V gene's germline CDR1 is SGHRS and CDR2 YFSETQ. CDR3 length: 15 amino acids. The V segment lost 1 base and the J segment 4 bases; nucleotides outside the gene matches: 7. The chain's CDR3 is CASSLNSAGGTEAFF. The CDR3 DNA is TGCGCCAGCAGCTTGAATAGTGCAGGGGGCACTGAAGCTTTCTTT.